This T cell receptor (beta chain) was documented in a study of blood T cell repertoires in COVID-19 (dated by TCRdb to about 2020). The study in broad terms: Samples covering the acute and convalescent phases of COVID-19 were provided by collaborators in the United States, Italy and Spain. The material from the prospective study consisted of cDNA or gDNA derived from T cells, B-cell-depleted T cells, or PBMCs. Deeply sampled blood TCRbeta repertoires from subjects exposed to, actively infected with, or recovered from COVID-19 were included in the dataset. The repertoires were made available in a free public database intended to serve as a resource for research on the immune response to SARS-CoV-2. Samples were obtained from the ongoing ImmuneRACE study (first 160 participants) and from some 1,300 subjects provided by 6 global collaborators. Sample metadata almost always included a de-identified subject ID, COVID-19 status, age in years and sex. Where available, HLA class I and class II types were obtained from metadata supplied by the sample provider rather than from assay-based typing.

V lost 0 bases and J lost 4 bases, and the count of bases not matched to a germline gene is 3. The germline V gene gives CDR1 as LGHNA and CDR2 as YSLEER. There are 17 amino acids in the CDR3, from cysteine to phenylalanine inclusive. Solely the CDR3 DNA is kept, with 51 bases framed from the first base. TCRbeta CDR3 regions were amplified from genomic DNA using the immunoSEQ Assay, a bias-controlled multiplex PCR. The study's own analysis went as follows. Nucleated cell counts per sample were estimated from amplification of reference gene primers within the assay. Sequence reads were collapsed and filtered to measure the absolute abundance of every unique TCRbeta CDR3 rearrangement. For each sample, productive Simpson clonality was calculated as the square root of Simpson's diversity index over productive rearrangements. In TCRdb, the immuneACCESS table is reduced to in-frame sequences with V and J assigned. These tables do not hold every clone; where another copy was compared, an unresolved V gene accounts for under half, and the others remain unexplained. D and trimming were read from the DNA, whereas the V and J calls and clone size are those reported in that table. The sample table contains roughly 410,000 clones; only one count was recorded for approximately 89% of them. The ten largest clones represent roughly 1.4% of the sample.

In regard to this clone: Its antigen is currently not known. No much larger clone is present one base from it, and per-base qualities are unavailable.

One collaborating source in Seattle enrolled patients during active infection and followed them longitudinally through the course of disease. Whole blood was collected in K2EDTA tubes by collaborating institutions according to the institutions' own protocols. Collaborator samples were shipped for TCRbeta analysis as frozen whole blood, isolated PBMCs, or DNA extracted from either sample type. General findings and caveats noted by the study authors: How much clinical and demographic metadata was included differed by source and by participant, and the metadata was provided uncurated.

The sequence was collected from a middle-aged woman with COVID-19, enrolled during active disease. Sequencing used peripheral blood. The chain is assembled from TRBV4-3 and TRBJ2-3, with 14 middle bases fitting TRBD2. The CDR3 reads CASSQEGLAGVPDTQYF. DNA sequence: TGCGCCAGCAGCCAAGAGGGACTAGCGGGGGTCCCAGATACGCAGTATTTT.